The clone carrying this TCR beta chain was picked up one time. The entry originates in a study of blood T cell repertoires in COVID-19. Clones were read by immunoSEQ multiplex PCR, and TCRdb kept only the in-frame ones, dropping some. This table holds under 250,000 clones, about 88% found once. This TCR was sampled from a woman in her 40s with acute or convalescent COVID-19. The sequenced material came from peripheral blood.

The CDR3, as DNA: TGTGCCAGCAGTGCGTCGACAGGGGGCCTTCGGAACACCATATATTTT. Protein sequence: CASSASTGGLRNTIYF. This chain uses TRBV6-1 with TRBJ1-3; TRBD1 matches at 10 bases. CDR1 is MNHNS, CDR2 SASEGT, per germline. The CDR3 loop spans 16 amino acids. V lost 4 bases, J lost 7 bases, and 10 bases stayed unmatched.